This T cell receptor (beta chain) was observed in a study of human T cells and chemical hapten exposure. Study details: The study traced per-sample TCR yield variation mainly to small differences in pooled library volumes. Study outcomes and limitations: No shift was seen in TCRs above 1 in 1000 frequency with DPC sensitization.

This clonotype was observed at least ten times. Its antigen is unknown. As the library was built, unique molecular identifiers were attached to individual cDNA molecules. The authors' processing: Sample TCR totals centred on a median of approximately 95,000, ranging about 20,000 to 750,000. TCRdb used MiXCR to reprocess the RACE reads, holding one entry per CDR3 protein. These V and J calls originate from TCRdb's pipeline instead of the authors' own analysis. This sample has tens of thousands of distinct CDR3 sequences, with around 4% found just once. Per germline, CDR1 SGHRS and CDR2 YFSETQ. The V segment lost 4 bases and the J segment 1 base; nucleotides outside the gene matches: 6. There are 16 residues in the CDR3. Stated time point: healthy volunteer bleed at 6 weeks. RNA extraction used unfractionated whole blood as the source of total RNA.

This clonotype was sampled from a human donor in good health. Some clones in this sample may be carry-over from other donors' samples. The chain couples TRBV5-1 to TRBJ2-3, with 10 bases aligning to TRBD2. The specimen sequenced was whole blood. The chain's CDR3 is CASSGTGTSGTDTQYF. CDR3 coding DNA: TGCGCCAGCAGCGGAACCGGGACTAGCGGCACAGATACGCAGTATTTT.